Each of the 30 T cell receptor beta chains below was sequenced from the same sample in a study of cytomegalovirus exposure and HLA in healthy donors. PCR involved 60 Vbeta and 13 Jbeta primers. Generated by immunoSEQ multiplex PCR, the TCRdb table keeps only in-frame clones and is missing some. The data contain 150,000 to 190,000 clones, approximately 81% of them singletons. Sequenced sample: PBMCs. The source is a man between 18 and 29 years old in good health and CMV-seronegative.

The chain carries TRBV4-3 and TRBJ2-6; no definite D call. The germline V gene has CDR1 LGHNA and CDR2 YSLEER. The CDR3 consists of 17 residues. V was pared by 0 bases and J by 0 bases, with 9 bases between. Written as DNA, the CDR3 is TGCGCCAGCAGCCAAGAGGGCAGCCTCTCTGGGGCCAACGTCCTGACTTTC. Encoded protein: CASSQEGSLSGANVLTF.

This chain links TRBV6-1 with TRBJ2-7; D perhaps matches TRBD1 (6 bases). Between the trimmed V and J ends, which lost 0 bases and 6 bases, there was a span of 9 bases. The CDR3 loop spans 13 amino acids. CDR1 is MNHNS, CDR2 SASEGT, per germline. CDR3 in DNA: TGTGCCAGCAGTGAAGCACAGGGCGGCGAGCAGTACTTC. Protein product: CASSEAQGGEQYF.

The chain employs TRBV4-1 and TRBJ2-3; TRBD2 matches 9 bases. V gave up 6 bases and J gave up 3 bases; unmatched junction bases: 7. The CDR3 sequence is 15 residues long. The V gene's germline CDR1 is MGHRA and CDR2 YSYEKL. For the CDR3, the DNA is TGCGCCAGCAGACGGAGACTAGCGGAAACAGATACGCAGTATTTT. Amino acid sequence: CASRRRLAETDTQYF.

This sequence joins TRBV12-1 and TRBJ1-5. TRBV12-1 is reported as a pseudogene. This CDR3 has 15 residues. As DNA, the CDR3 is TGTGCCAGCAGCTCCACGGTTTTCCGCAATCAGCCCCAGCATTTT. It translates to CASSSTVFRNQPQHF.

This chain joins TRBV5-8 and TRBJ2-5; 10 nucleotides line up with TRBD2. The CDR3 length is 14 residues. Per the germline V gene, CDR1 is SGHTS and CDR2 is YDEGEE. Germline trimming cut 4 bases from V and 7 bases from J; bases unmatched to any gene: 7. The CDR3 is CASSAGTSAATQYF. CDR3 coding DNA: TGTGCCAGCAGCGCCGGGACTAGCGCGGCGACCCAGTACTTC.

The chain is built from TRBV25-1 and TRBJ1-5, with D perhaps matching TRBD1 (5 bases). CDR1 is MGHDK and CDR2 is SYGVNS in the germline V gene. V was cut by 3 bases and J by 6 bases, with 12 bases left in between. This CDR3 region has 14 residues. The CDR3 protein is CASSDWGGAQPQHF. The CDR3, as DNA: TGTGCCAGCAGTGATTGGGGGGGTGCTCAGCCCCAGCATTTT.

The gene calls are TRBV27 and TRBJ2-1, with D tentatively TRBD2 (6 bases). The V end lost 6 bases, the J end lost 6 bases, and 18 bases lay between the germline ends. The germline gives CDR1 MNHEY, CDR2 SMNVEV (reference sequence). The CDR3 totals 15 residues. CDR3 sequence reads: CASSTTGAERNEQFF. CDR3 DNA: TGTGCCAGCAGCACCACGGGAGCCGAGCGCAATGAGCAGTTCTTC.

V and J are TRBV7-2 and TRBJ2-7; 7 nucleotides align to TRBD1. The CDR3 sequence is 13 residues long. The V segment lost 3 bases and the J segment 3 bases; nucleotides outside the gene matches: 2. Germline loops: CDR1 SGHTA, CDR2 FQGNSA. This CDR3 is CASSFDRDYEQYF. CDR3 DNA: TGTGCCAGCAGCTTTGACAGGGACTACGAGCAGTACTTC.

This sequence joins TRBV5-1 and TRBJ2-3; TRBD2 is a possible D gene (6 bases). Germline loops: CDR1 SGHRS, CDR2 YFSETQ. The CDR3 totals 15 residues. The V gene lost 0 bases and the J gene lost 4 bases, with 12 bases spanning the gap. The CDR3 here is CASSLEGGGADTQYF. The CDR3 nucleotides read TGCGCCAGCAGCTTGGAGGGAGGCGGTGCAGATACGCAGTATTTT.

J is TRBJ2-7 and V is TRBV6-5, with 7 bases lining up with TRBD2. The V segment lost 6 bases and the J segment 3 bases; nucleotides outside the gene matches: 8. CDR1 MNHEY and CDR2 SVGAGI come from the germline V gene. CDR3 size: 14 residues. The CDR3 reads CASRRGGVIYEQYF. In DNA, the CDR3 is TGTGCCAGCAGAAGGGGAGGGGTCATCTACGAGCAGTACTTC.

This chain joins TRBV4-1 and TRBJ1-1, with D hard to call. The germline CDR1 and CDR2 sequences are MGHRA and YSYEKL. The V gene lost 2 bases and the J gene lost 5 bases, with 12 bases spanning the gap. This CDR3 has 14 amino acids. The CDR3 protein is CASSQRPGGTEAFF. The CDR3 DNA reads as TGCGCCAGCAGCCAAAGGCCAGGTGGTACTGAAGCTTTCTTT.

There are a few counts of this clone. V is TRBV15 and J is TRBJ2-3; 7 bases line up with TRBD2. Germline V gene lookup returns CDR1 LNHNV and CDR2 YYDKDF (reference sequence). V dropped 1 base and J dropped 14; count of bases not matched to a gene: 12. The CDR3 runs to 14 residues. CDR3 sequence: CATSRGQDGGGGYF. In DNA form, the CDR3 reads TGTGCCACCAGCAGAGGCCAAGATGGCGGGGGAGGGTATTTT. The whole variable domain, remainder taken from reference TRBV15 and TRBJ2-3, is DAMVIQNPRYQVTQFGKPVTLSCSQTLNHNVMYWYQQKSSQAPKLLFHYYDKDFNNEADTPDNFQSRRPNTSFCFLDIRSPGLGDTAMYLCATSRGQDGGGGYFGPGTRLTVL.

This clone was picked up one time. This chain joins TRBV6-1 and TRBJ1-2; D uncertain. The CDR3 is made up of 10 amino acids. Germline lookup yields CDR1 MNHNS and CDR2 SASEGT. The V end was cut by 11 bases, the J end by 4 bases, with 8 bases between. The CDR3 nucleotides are TGTGCCTCTTCCTCCTATGGCTACACCTTC. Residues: CASSSYGYTF.

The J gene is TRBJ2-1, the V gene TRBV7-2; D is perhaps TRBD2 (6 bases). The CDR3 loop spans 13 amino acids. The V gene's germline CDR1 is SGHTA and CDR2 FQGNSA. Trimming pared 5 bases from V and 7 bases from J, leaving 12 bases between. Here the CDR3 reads CASSGDWGNEQFF. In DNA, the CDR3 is TGTGCCAGCAGCGGGGACTGGGGGAATGAGCAGTTCTTC.

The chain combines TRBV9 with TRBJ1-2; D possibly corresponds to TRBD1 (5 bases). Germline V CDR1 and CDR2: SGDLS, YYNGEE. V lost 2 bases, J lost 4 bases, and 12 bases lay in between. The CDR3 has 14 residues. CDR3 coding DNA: TGTGCCAGCAGCGTCCGGGGGGGTAGCTATGGCTACACCTTC. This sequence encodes CASSVRGGSYGYTF.

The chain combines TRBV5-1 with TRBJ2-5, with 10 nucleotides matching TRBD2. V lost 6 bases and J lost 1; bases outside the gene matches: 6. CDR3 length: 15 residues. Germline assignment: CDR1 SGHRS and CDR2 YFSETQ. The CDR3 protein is CASTLAGESQETQYF. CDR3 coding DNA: TGCGCCAGCACCCTAGCGGGAGAGTCCCAAGAGACCCAGTACTTC.

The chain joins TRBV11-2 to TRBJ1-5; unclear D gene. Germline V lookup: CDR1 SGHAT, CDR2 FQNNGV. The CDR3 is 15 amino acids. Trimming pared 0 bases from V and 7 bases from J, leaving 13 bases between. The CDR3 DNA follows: TGTGCCAGCAGCTTAGATAGTGGGCCGGGGCAGCCCCAGCATTTT. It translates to CASSLDSGPGQPQHF.

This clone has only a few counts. The CDR3 sequence: CASSRPGNSNTGELFF. The CDR3 region has the DNA TGTGCCAGCTCACGTCCCGGGAACTCGAACACCGGGGAGCTGTTTTTT. The chain uses TRBV18 and TRBJ2-2, with a possible D match to TRBD2 (5 bases). CDR3 size: 16 residues. Trimming removed 4 bases from V and 0 bases from J, with 12 bases in between. Germline V gene data show CDR1 as KGHSH and CDR2 as LQKENI.

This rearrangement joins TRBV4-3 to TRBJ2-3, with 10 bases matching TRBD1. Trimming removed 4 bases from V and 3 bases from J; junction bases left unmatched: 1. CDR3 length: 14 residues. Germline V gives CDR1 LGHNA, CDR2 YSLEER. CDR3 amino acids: CASSPGQGTDTQYF. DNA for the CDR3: TGCGCCAGCAGCCCGGGACAGGGGACAGATACGCAGTATTTT.

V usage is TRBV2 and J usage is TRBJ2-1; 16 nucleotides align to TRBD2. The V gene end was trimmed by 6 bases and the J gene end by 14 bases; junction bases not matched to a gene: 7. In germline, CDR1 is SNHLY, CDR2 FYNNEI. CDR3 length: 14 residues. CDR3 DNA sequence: TGTGCCAGCAGCGCGGGACTAGCGGGAGGGTGGGAGTTCTTC. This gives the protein CASSAGLAGGWEFF.

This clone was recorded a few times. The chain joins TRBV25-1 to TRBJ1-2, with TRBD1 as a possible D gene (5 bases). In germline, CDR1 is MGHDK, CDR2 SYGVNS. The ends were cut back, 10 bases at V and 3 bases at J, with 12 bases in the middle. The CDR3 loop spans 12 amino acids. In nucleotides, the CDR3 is TGTGCCACCCTAGGGGTTGACTATGGCTACACCTTC. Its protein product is CATLGVDYGYTF.

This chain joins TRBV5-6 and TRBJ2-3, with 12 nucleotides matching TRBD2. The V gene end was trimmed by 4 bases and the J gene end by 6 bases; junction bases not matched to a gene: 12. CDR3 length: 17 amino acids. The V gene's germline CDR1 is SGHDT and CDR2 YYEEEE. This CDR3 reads CASSGWTSGTVSDTQYF. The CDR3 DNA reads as TGTGCCAGCAGCGGATGGACTAGCGGGACCGTTTCGGATACGCAGTATTTT.

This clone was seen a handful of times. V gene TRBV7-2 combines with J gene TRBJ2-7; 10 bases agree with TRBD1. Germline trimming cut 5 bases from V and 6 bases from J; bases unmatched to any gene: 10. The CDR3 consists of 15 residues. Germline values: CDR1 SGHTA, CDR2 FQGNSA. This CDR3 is CASSPGGTGEGEQYF. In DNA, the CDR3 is TGTGCCAGCAGCCCCGGAGGGACAGGGGAGGGCGAGCAGTACTTC.

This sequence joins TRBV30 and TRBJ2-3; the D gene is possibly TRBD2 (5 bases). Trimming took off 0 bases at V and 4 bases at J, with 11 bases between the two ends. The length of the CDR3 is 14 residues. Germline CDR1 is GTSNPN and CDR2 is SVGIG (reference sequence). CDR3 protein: CAWSVAGGSDTQYF. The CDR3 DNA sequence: TGTGCCTGGAGTGTAGCCGGAGGTTCAGATACGCAGTATTTT.

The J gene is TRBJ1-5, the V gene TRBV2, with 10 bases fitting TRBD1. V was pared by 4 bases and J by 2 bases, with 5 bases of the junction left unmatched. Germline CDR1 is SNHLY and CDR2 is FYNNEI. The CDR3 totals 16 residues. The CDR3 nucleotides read TGTGCCAGCAGTGGCGGGACAGGGGACCGCAATCAGCCCCAGCATTTT. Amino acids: CASSGGTGDRNQPQHF.

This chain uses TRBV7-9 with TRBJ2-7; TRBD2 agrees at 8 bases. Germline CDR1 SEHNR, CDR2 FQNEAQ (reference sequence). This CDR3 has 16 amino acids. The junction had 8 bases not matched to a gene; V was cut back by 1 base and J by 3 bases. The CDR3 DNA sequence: TGTGCCAGCAGCTTAGTCGAGTTAGCGGGGCACTACGAGCAGTACTTC. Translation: CASSLVELAGHYEQYF.

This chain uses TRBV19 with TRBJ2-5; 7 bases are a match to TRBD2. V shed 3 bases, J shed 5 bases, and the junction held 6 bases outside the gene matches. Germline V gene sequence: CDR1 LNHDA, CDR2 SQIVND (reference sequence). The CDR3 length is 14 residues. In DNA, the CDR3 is TGTGCCAGTAGTATTCGAGCGGGGAGCGAGACCCAGTACTTC. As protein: CASSIRAGSETQYF. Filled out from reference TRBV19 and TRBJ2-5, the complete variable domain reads DGGITQSPKYLFRKEGQNVTLSCEQNLNHDAMYWYRQDPGQGLRLIYYSQIVNDFQKGDIAEGYSVSREKKESFPLTVTSAQKNPTAFYLCASSIRAGSETQYFGPGTRLLVL.

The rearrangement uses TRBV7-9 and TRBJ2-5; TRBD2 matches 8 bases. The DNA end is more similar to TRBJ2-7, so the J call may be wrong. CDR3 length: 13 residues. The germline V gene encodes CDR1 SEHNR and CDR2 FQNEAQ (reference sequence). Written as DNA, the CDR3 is TGTGCCAGCAGCTTAACGGGAGGGCGCGAGCAGTACTTC. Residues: CASSLTGGREQYF.

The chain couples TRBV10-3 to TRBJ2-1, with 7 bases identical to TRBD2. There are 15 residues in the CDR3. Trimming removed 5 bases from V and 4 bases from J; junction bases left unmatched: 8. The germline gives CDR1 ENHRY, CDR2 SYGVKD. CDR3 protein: CAISPMTSPYNEQFF. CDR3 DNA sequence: TGTGCCATCAGTCCTATGACTAGCCCTTACAATGAGCAGTTCTTC.

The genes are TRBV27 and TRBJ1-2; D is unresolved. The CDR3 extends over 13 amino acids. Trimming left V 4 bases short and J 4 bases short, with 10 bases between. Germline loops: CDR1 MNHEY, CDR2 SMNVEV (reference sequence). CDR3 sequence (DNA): TGTGCCAGCAGTTCCCCGCGAGGCTATGGCTACACCTTC. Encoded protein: CASSSPRGYGYTF.